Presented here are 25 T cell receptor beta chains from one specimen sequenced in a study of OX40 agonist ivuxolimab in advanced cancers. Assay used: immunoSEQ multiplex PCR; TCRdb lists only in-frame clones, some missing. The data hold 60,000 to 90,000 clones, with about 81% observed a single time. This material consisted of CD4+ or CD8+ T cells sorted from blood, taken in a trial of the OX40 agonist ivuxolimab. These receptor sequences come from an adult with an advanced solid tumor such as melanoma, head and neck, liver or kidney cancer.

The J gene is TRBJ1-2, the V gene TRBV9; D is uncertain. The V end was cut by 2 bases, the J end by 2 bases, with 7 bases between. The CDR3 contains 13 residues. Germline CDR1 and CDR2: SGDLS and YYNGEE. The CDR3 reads CASSVGNNYGYTF. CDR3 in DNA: TGTGCCAGCAGCGTGGGCAACAACTATGGCTACACCTTC.

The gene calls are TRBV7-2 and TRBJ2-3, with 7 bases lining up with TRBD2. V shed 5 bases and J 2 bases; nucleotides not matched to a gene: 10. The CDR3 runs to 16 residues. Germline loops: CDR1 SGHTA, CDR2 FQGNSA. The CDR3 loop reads CASSPPAGMFTDTQYF. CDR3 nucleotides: TGTGCCAGCAGCCCCCCAGCGGGGATGTTCACAGATACGCAGTATTTT.

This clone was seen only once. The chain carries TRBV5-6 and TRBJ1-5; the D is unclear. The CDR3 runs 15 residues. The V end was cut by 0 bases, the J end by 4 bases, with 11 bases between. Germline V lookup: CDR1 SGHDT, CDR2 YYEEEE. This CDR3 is CASSLVGEWNQPQHF. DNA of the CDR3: TGTGCCAGCAGCTTGGTTGGCGAATGGAATCAGCCCCAGCATTTT. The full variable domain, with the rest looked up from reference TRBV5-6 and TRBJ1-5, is DAGVTQSPTHLIKTRGQQVTLRCSPKSGHDTVSWYQQALGQGPQFIFQYYEEEERQRGNFPDRFSGHQFPNYSSELNVNALLLGDSALYLCASSLVGEWNQPQHFGDGTRLSIL.

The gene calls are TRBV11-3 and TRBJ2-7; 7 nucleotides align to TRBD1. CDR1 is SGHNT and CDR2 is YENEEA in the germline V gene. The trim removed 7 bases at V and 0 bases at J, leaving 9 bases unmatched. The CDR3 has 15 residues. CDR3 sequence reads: CASTLETGFSYEQYF. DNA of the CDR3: TGTGCCAGCACCCTAGAGACAGGGTTCTCCTACGAGCAGTACTTC.

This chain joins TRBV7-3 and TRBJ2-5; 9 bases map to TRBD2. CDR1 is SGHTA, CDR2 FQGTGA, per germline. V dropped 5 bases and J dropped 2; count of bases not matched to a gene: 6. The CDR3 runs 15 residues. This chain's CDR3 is CASSANSGGQETQYF. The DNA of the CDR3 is TGTGCCAGCAGCGCAAATAGCGGGGGACAAGAGACCCAGTACTTC. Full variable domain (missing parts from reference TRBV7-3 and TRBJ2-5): GAGVSQTPSNKVTEKGKYVELRCDPISGHTALYWYRQSLGQGPEFLIYFQGTGAADDSGLPNDRFFAVRPEGSVSTLKIQRTERGDSAVYLCASSANSGGQETQYFGPGTRLLVL.

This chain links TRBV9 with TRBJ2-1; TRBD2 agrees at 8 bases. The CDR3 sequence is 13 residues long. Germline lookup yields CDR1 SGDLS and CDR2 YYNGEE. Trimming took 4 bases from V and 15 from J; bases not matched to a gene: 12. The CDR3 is CASSPTGGRTRFF. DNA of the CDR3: TGTGCCAGCAGCCCCACGGGCGGGAGGACCCGGTTCTTC.

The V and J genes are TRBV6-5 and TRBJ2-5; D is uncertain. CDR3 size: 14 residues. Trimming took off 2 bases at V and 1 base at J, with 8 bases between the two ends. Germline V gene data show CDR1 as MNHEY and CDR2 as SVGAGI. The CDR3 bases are TGTGCCAGCAGTTACCGCGGCCCCCAAGAGACCCAGTACTTC. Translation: CASSYRGPQETQYF.

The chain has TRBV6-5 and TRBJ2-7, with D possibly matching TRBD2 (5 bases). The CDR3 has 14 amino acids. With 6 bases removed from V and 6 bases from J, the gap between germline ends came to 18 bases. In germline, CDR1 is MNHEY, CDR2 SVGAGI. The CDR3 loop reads CASRKPGEWGEQYF. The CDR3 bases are TGTGCCAGCAGGAAACCCGGGGAATGGGGCGAGCAGTACTTC.

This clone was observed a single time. Here the CDR3 reads CASSLANGVDTGELFF. The CDR3 DNA reads TGTGCCAGCAGCTTGGCCAACGGGGTTGACACCGGGGAGCTGTTTTTT. The V call is TRBV5-6, the J call TRBJ2-2, with D maybe TRBD2 (5 bases). CDR3 length equals 16 residues. The germline gives CDR1 SGHDT, CDR2 YYEEEE. The V gene lost 0 bases and the J gene lost 3 bases, with 12 bases spanning the gap.

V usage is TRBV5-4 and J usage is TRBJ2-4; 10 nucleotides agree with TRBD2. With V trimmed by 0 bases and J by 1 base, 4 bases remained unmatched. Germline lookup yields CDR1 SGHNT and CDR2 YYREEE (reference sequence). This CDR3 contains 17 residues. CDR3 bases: TGTGCCAGCAGCTTGGTCCCAGCGGGGGGGGCCAAAAACATTCAGTACTTC. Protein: CASSLVPAGGAKNIQYF.

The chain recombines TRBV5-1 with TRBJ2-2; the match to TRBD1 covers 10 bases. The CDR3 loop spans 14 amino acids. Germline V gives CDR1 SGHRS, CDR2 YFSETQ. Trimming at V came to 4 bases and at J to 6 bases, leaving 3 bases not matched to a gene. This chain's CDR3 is CASSPGTGAGELFF. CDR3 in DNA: TGCGCCAGCAGCCCGGGGACAGGGGCCGGGGAGCTGTTTTTT.

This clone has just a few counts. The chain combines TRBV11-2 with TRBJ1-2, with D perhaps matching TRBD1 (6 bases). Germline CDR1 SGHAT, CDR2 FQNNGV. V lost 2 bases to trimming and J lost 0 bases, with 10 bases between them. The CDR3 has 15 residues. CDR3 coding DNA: TGTGCCAGCAGCTTATTGGGGGACACTAACTATGGCTACACCTTC. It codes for CASSLLGDTNYGYTF.

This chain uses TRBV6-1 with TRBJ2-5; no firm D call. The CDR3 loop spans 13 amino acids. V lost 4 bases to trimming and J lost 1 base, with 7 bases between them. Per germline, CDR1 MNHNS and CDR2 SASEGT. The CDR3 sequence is CASSVTLQETQYF. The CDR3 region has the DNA TGTGCCAGCAGTGTGACCCTCCAAGAGACCCAGTACTTC.

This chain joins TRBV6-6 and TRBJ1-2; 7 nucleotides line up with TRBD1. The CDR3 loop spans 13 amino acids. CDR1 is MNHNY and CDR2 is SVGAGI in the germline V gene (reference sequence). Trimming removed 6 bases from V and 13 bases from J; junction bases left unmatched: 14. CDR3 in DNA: TGTGCCAGCAGAGCCGGGACAGCAGGCGGGGGCACCTTC. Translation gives CASRAGTAGGGTF.

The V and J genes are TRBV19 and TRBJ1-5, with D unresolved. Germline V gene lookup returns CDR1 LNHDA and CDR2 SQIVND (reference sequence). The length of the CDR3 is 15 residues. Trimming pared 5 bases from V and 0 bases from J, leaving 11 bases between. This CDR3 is CASSPTSYSNQPQHF. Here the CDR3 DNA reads TGTGCCAGTAGTCCCACATCTTATAGCAATCAGCCCCAGCATTTT.

The CDR3 region is CASSLGQVRGEKLFF. In nucleotides, the CDR3 is TGTGCCAGCAGCCTTGGACAGGTCAGAGGGGAAAAACTGTTTTTT. The chain carries TRBV5-8 and TRBJ1-4; TRBD1 aligns across 7 bases. Trimming cost V 4 bases and J 8 bases; bases outside gene matches: 11. CDR1 SGHTS and CDR2 YDEGEE come from the germline V gene. CDR3 length: 15 residues.

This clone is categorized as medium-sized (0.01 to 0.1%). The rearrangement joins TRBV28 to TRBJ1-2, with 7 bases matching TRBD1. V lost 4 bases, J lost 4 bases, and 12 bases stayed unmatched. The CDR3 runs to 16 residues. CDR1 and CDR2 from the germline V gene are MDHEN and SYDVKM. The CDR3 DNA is TGTGCCAGCAGTTCTCCGTCAGACAGGGATGGCTATGGCTACACCTTC. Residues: CASSSPSDRDGYGYTF.

The CDR3 spells CAISAEQGGEAFF. The CDR3 nucleotides are TGTGCCATCAGCGCGGAACAGGGGGGAGAAGCTTTCTTT. The chain uses TRBV10-3 and TRBJ1-1, with 8 bases matching TRBD1. The CDR3 contains 13 residues. Losses at the gene ends were 6 bases for V and 8 bases for J; bases not matched to a gene: 8. From germline, CDR1 is ENHRY and CDR2 SYGVKD.

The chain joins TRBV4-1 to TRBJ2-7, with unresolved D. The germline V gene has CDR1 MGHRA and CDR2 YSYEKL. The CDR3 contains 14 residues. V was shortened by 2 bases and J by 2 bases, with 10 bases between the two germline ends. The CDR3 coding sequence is TGCGCCAGCAGCCAAACAGAGAATGCCTACGAGCAGTACTTC. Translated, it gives CASSQTENAYEQYF.

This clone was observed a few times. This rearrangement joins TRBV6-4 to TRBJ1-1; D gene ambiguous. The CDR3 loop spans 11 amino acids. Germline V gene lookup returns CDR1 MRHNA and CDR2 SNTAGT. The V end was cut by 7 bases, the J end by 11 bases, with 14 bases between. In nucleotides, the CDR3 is TGTGCCAGCACCGAAGGAAGGAAGGCTTTCTTT. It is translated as CASTEGRKAFF.

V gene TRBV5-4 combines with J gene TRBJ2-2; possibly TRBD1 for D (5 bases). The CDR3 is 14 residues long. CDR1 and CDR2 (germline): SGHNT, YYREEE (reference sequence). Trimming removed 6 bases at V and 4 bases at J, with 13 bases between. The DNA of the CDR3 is TGTGCCAGCAACCGACAGACGGCCACCGGGGAGCTGTTTTTT. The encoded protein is CASNRQTATGELFF.

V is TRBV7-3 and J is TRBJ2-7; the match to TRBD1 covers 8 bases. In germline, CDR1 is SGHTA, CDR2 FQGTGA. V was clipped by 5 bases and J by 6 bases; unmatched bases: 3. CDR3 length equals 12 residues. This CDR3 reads CASSPGQGEQYF. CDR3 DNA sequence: TGTGCCAGCAGCCCCGGACAGGGCGAGCAGTACTTC.

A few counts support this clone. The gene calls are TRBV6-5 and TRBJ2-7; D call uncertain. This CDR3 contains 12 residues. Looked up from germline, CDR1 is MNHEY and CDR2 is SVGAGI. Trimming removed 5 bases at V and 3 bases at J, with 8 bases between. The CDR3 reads CASSKTSYEQYF. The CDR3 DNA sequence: TGTGCCAGCAGTAAGACAAGCTACGAGCAGTACTTC.

Here the CDR3 reads CASSPPGPLEGEQYF. CDR3 DNA sequence: TGTGCCAGCAGCCCGCCGGGGCCCCTCGAGGGGGAGCAGTACTTC. The rearrangement joins TRBV11-1 to TRBJ2-7, with D perhaps given as TRBD1 or TRBD2 (5 bases each). The CDR3 totals 15 residues. V was pared by 5 bases and J by 7 bases, with 21 bases between. CDR1 is SGHAT, CDR2 FQDESV, per germline (reference sequence). The variable domain in full, with the rest retrieved from reference TRBV11-1 and TRBJ2-7, is EAEVAQSPRYKITEKSQAVAFWCDPISGHATLYWYRQILGQGPELLVQFQDESVVDDSQLPKDRFSAERLKGVDSTLKIQPAELGDSAMYLCASSPPGPLEGEQYFGPGTRLTVT.

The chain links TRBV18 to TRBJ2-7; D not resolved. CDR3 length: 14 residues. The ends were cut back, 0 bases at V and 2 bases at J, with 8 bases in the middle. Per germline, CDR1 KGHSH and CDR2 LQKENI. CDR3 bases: TGTGCCAGCTCACCACCGGGTTCTCCCTACGAGCAGTACTTC. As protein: CASSPPGSPYEQYF.